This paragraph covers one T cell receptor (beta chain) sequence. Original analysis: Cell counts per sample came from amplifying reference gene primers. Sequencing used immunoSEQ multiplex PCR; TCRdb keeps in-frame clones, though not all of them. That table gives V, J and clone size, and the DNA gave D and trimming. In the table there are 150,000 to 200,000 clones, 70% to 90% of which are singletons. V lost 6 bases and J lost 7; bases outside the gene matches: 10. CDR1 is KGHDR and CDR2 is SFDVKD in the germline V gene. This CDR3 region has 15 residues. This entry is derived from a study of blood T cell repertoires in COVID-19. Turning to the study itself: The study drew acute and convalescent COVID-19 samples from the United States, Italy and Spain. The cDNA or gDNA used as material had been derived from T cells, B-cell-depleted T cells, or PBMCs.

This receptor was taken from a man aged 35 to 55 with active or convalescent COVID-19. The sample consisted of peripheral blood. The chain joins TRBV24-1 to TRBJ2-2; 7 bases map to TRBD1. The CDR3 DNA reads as TGTGCCACCAGTCCCTCCGGGACAGTGGACGGGGAGCTGTTTTTT. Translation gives CATSPSGTVDGELFF.